These 4 T cell receptor beta chains originate from one sample sequenced in a study of cytomegalovirus exposure and HLA in healthy donors. 60 Vbeta and 13 Jbeta primers were used in PCR. Generated by immunoSEQ multiplex PCR, the TCRdb table keeps only in-frame clones and is missing some. The sample records 130,000 to 150,000 clones, around two thirds being singletons. The sample taken for sequencing was PBMCs. Receptors were obtained from a woman younger than 35 in good health and CMV-seronegative.

This rearrangement joins TRBV9 to TRBJ2-2, with D tentatively TRBD1 (5 bases). V was clipped by 2 bases and J by 3 bases, with 5 bases between them. Germline V gene data show CDR1 as SGDLS and CDR2 as YYNGEE. The CDR3 has 13 amino acids. CDR3 sequence (DNA): TGTGCCAGCAGCGTGACAGACACCGGGGAGCTGTTTTTT. It specifies CASSVTDTGELFF.

The chain carries TRBV28 and TRBJ1-2, with 7 bases that match TRBD1. The V gene end was trimmed by 7 bases and the J gene end by 2 bases; junction bases not matched to a gene: 7. CDR3 size: 14 residues. CDR1 is MDHEN, CDR2 SYDVKM, per germline. CDR3 sequence: CASTVGQPNYGYTF. The CDR3 DNA sequence: TGTGCCAGCACCGTGGGACAGCCCAACTATGGCTACACCTTC.

J is TRBJ1-2 and V is TRBV19; D not resolved. The V end was cut by 3 bases, the J end by 3 bases, with 11 bases between. CDR1 LNHDA and CDR2 SQIVND come from the germline V gene (reference sequence). The CDR3 consists of 14 residues. CDR3 loop: CASSMRVSDYGYTF. CDR3 nucleotides: TGTGCCAGTAGTATGAGGGTATCGGACTATGGCTACACCTTC.

This clone was counted a few times. The chain carries TRBV6-5 and TRBJ1-6; D is possibly TRBD1 (6 bases). The germline V and J ends were trimmed by 5 bases and 8 bases, with 10 bases remaining between them. This CDR3 has 13 residues. Germline CDR1 is MNHEY and CDR2 is SVGAGI. CDR3 DNA: TGTGCCAGCAGTGACAGGTGGTATTCACCCCTCCACTTT. This sequence encodes CASSDRWYSPLHF.